Sequencing of this T cell receptor (beta chain) was carried out in a study of shared clonotypes between healthy human individuals. The CDR3 is 15 amino acids. Germline V gene sequence: CDR1 MNHEY, CDR2 SMNVEV (reference sequence). Trimming removed 3 bases at V and 0 bases at J, with 10 bases between. Both subsets, CD45RA+ naive and CD45RA-negative memory, were split from the CD4+ cells. The sorted-subset replicate PCRs were given 200 ng DNA, which is tens of thousands of T cell genomes. The method was immunoSEQ multiplex PCR; TCRdb's version includes in-frame clones alone and lacks a portion of them. In the table there are 2 million to 2.5 million clones, over 85% of which are singletons.

This clonotype was obtained from a man aged 18 to 30 in good health. The rearrangement uses TRBV27 and TRBJ2-3, with D unclear. The sample comprised naive CD4+ T cells sorted from blood. Documented subset: CD45RA+ positively selected. This CDR3 reads CASSLNQPSTDTQYF. The DNA of the CDR3 is TGTGCCAGCAGTTTGAATCAGCCTAGCACAGATACGCAGTATTTT.